This TCR beta chain stems from a study of cytomegalovirus exposure and HLA in healthy donors. The PCR made use of 60 Vbeta and 13 Jbeta primers. Method: immunoSEQ multiplex PCR; TCRdb's copy keeps in-frame clones and lacks some. This table has 150,000 to 200,000 clones, around 82% appearing once. This clone showed up just a few times. Sequencing was done on a sample of PBMCs. The sequence derives from a boy aged 10-17 years in good health and CMV-seronegative.

The CDR3 here is CASSQELQGTTEQYF. CDR3 sequence (DNA): TGCGCCAGCAGCCAAGAGTTACAGGGCACAACCGAGCAGTACTTC. J is TRBJ2-7 and V is TRBV4-3; tentatively, D is TRBD1 (6 bases). V was clipped by 0 bases and J by 6 bases, with 15 bases between them. This CDR3 region has 15 residues. Germline CDR1 reads LGHNA; CDR2 reads YSLEER.